This paragraph reports one TCR beta chain. Its cognate antigen is unknown. Libraries were prepared by immunoSEQ multiplex PCR; TCRdb keeps only in-frame clonotypes and omits some of them. Of about 15,000 clones listed, approximately 80% are singletons. Sequencing in the ViraFEST assay came after antigen-specific CD4+ T cells had been expanded with viral peptide pools, which were used to stimulate PBMC. Between days 9 and 11 of culture, CD4+ T cells were separated out. According to PCR results, the person was infected with SARS-CoV-2 between March and December 2020. Participants completed two doses of the BNT162b2 or mRNA-1273 vaccine. Replacing half the medium with IL-2 medium was done on days 3 and 7. The data belong to a study of vaccination effects on CD4 cells after COVID-19. The source is a human donor who had a prior SARS-CoV-2 infection. Sequenced material: CD4+ T cells from PBMCs cultured with HCoV-NL63 spike peptides, taken after COVID-19 vaccination.

The CDR3 here is CAWRPRRDTGNQPQHF. DNA for the CDR3: TGTGCCTGGAGGCCGAGGAGGGACACTGGAAATCAGCCCCAGCATTTT. This chain joins TRBV30 and TRBJ1-5; perhaps TRBD1 as D (6 bases). The length of the CDR3 is 16 residues. CDR1 is GTSNPN, CDR2 SVGIG, per germline (reference sequence). V lost 3 bases, J lost 4 bases, and 19 bases lay in between. The whole variable domain, filled in from reference TRBV30 and TRBJ1-5, reads SQTIHQWPATLVQPVGSPLSLECTVEGTSNPNLYWYRQAAGRGLQLLFYSVGIGQISSEVPQNLSASRPQDRQFILSSKKLLLSDSGFYLCAWRPRRDTGNQPQHFGDGTRLSIL.